This TCR beta chain came from a study of control samples from healthy donors and cancer patients. Germline V gene data show CDR1 as SGHKS and CDR2 as YYEKEE (reference sequence). The CDR3 loop spans 13 amino acids. V lost 4 bases to trimming and J lost 8 bases, with 10 bases between them. Generated by immunoSEQ multiplex PCR, the TCRdb table keeps only in-frame clones and is missing some. Here the sample spans 57,000 or so clones, 94% being singletons. The source is a man in his thirties or forties in good health. The rearrangement links TRBV5-5 to TRBJ1-6; D is unresolved. Sequencing was performed on blood. The CDR3 reads CASSLGSDSPLHF. In DNA, the CDR3 is TGTGCCAGCAGCCTAGGGTCCGATTCACCCCTCCACTTT.